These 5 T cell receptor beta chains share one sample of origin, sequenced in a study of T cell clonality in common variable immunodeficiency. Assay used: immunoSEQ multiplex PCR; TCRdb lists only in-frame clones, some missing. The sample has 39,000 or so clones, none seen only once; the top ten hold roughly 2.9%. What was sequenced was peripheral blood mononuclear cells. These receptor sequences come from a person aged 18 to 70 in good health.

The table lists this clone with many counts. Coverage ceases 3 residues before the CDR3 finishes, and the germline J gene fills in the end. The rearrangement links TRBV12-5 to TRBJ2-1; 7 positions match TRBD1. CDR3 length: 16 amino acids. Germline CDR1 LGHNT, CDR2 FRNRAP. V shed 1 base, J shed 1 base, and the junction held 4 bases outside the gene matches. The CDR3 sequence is CASGLGDSNSYNEQFF. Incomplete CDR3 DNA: TGTGCTAGTGGTTTGGGGGACAGCAATTCCTACAATGAG.

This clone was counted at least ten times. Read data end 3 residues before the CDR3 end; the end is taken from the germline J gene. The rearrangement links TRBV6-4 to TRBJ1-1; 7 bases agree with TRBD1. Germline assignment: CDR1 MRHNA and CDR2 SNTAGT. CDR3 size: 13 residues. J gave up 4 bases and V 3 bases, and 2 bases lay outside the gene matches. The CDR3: CASSDYRGTEAFF. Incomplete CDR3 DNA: TGTGCCAGCAGTGATTACAGGGGCACTGAA.

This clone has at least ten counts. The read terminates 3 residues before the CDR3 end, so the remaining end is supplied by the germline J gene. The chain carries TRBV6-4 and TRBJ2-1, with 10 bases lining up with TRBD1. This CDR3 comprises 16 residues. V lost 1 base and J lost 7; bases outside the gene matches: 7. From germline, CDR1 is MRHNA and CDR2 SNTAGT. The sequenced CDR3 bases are TGTGCCAGCAGTGACTTACCCGGGACAGGGGTGAATGAG. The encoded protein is CASSDLPGTGVNE. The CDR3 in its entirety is CASSDLPGTGVNEQFF.

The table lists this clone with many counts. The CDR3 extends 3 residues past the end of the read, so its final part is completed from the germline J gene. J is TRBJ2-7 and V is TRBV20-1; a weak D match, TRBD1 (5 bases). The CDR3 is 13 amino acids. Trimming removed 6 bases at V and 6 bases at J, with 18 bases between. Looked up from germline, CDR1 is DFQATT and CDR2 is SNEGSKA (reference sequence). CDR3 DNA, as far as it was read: TGCAGTGCCCCCCCGGCAGGGTCGGGCGAG. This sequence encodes CSAPPAGSGE. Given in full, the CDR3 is CSAPPAGSGEQYF.

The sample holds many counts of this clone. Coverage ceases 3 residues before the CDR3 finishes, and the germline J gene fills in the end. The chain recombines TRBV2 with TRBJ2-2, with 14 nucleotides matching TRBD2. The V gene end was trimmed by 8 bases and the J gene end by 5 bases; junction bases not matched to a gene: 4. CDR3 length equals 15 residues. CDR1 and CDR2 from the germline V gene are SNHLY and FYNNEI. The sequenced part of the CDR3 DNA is TGTGCCAGCCGCGGGACTAGCGGGAGAACCGGGGAG. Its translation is CASRGTSGRTGE. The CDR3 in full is CASRGTSGRTGELFF.